This TCR beta chain was retrieved from a study of identical twins. Study findings and constraints: Models predicted too little out-of-frame TCR alpha sharing in monozygotic twins. Reduced insertions were recorded for abundant cord blood beta clonotypes, with no such pattern in memory repertoires. Low generation-probability sequences were in excess among twin-shared out-of-frame alpha sequences.

Trimming cost V 0 bases and J 3 bases; bases outside gene matches: 1. CDR3 length: 16 residues. Germline-derived CDR1 and CDR2 are KGHDR and SFDVKD. This clonotype has at least ten counts. Its specificity is not known. From the 5' RACE reads, TCRdb called clonotypes with MiXCR, one entry per CDR3 protein. The sample has around 240,000 distinct CDR3 sequences, approximately 7% seen once. A further study also used this sample, focusing on yellow fever vaccine responses in identical twins.

Sequencing was done on a sample of memory (CD45RO+) T cells sorted from blood. This receptor was obtained from a woman between 18 and 30 years old in good health. This sequence joins TRBV24-1 and TRBJ2-6, with 7 nucleotides matching TRBD1. The CDR3 spells CATSDLTGDGANVLTF. CDR3 sequence (DNA): TGTGCCACCAGTGATTTGACAGGGGATGGGGCCAACGTCCTGACTTTC.